This T cell receptor (beta chain) was profiled in a study of T cell responses to AZD1222 COVID-19 vaccine (dated by TCRdb to the early 2020s). Background on the whole study: TCR sequencing covered more than 230 trial participants: 200 to 220 given two doses of AZD1222 and some 25 given two doses of MenACWY control vaccine. Enrollment into the trials was organized by age into subgroups of 18-55, 56-69 and 70-plus years, and those subgroups contained roughly 150, 30 and 60 TCR-sequenced participants, respectively.

The CDR3 regions of human TCRbeta chains were analyzed by immunosequencing. The source study handled its data this way. Repertoire TCRs were matched against a reference library of SARS-CoV-2-specific TCRs generated with the MIRA antigen-specificity platform. Breadth was defined as the fraction of unique TCRs that were SARS-CoV-2-associated, and depth was defined as the fraction of total T cells that were SARS-CoV-2-associated. Using the MIRA data, every spike-specific TCR was mapped to the spike region that the TCR reacted to and assigned to either a CD4 or a CD8 class. Log10-transformed breadth and depth values were compared by one-way ANOVA with Sidak's multiple comparisons tests. TCRdb took this table from immuneACCESS and kept in-frame rearrangements with V and J called. Such tables lack part of the clones; where checked against another copy, unresolved V genes explain under half of the gap, and the rest is unexplained. V and J calls plus clone size are reproduced from that table; the DNA served to infer D and trimming. The sample table records roughly 120,000 clones; about 90% of these occur just once. Jointly, the top ten make up over 7.5% of the sample.

The time point label corresponds to: about 28 days (+/-7) after the second vaccine dose. AZD1222 recipients whose second dose came at about 4 weeks and those whose second dose came at about 12 weeks were combined into one group, since spike-specific TCR depth and breadth did not differ between the two schedules. The vaccinee samples were drawn from two UK trials, COV001 and COV002, one of which was a single-blind randomized controlled phase 2/3 trial testing AZD1222 (ChAdOx1 nCoV-19) in healthy adults. Trial participant PBMC samples were collected at day 0 and day 28 after the second dose for TCRbeta chain sequencing. As concerns this clone: Its antigen specificity is not known. Base qualities were left out, and no much larger clone turns up one base away.

What the work shows at the level of the full study, not this receptor alone: Vaccine-associated CD4 TCRs spanned the whole spike protein, with dominant responses in regions 160-218 and 743-854. The 56-69-year group was small, and its depth increase did not reach significance, likely because of low power. Because no samples from the day 14 peak response were available, repertoires could be characterized only after the peak T cell response. After two AZD1222 doses, spike-specific TCR breadth and depth were significantly higher than at day 0 and than in MenACWY recipients. Participants were mostly white British and included more females than males, and it was suggested by the authors that clonal diversity may have been underestimated. Conclusions about previously exposed vaccinees are limited, since just 5 or 6 AZD1222 recipients were seropositive for SARS-CoV-2 at baseline. Reportedly, close to half of the unique spike-specific TCRs recognized epitopes lying outside the regions that are mutated in the B.1.351 and B.1.1.7 variants.

The TCR was taken from an adult who received the AZD1222 COVID-19 vaccine. Here the sequenced sample was peripheral blood, taken 28 days after the second AZD1222 dose.

The sequenced DNA is TGTGCCAGCAGCTCGGGACAGGTGAACTCTGGGGCCAACGTCCTGACTTTC. It is translated as CASSSGQVNSGANVLTF. The chain uses TRBV11-2 and TRBJ2-6, with 8 central nucleotides matching TRBD1. Based on the germline V gene, the CDR1 and CDR2 sequences are SGHAT and FQNNGV. V has 4 bases trimmed and J has 0 bases trimmed; junction bases matching no gene number 5. Taken from cysteine to phenylalanine, the CDR3 has 17 residues. Only CDR3 DNA is held: 51 bases, read in frame from base 1.